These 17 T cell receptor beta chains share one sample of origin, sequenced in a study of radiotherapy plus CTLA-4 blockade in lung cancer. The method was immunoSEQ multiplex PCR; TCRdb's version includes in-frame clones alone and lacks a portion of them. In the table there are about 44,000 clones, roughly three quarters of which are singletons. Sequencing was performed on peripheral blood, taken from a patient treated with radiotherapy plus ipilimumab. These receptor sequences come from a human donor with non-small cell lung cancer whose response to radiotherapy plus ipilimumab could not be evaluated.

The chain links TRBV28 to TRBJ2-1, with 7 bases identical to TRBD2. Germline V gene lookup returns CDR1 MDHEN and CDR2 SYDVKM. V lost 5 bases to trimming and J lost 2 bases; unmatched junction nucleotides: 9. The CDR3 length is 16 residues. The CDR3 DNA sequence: TGTGCCAGCAGTACCCTCCTAGCGGACGCCTACAATGAGCAGTTCTTC. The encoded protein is CASSTLLADAYNEQFF. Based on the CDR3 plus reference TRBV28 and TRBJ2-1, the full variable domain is DVKVTQSSRYLVKRTGEKVFLECVQDMDHENMFWYRQDPGLGLRLIYFSYDVKMKEKGDIPEGYSVSREKKERFSLILESASTNQTSMYLCASSTLLADAYNEQFFGPGTRLTVL.

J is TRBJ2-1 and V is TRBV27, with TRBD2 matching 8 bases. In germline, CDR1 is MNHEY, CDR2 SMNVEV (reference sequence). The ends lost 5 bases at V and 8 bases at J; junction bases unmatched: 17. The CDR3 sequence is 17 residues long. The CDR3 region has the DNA TGTGCCAGCAGTCCGGTCGTGGGTAGCGGGGTTATAGATGAGCAGTTCTTC. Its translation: CASSPVVGSGVIDEQFF.

The CDR3 nucleotides read TGTGCCAGCAGCGTATGGGAGGGAACTGAAGCTTTCTTT. Translation gives CASSVWEGTEAFF. V gene TRBV9 combines with J gene TRBJ1-1; D unclear. This CDR3 comprises 13 residues. The V and J ends lost 1 base and 5 bases respectively, with 9 bases between them. CDR1 and CDR2 from the germline V gene are SGDLS and YYNGEE.

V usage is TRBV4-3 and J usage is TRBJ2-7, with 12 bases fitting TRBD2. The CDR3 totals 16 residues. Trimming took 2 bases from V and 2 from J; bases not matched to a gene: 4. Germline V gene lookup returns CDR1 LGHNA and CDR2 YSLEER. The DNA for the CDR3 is TGCGCCAGCAGCCAAATTCCTAGCGGGAGGGCCTACGAGCAGTACTTC. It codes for CASSQIPSGRAYEQYF.

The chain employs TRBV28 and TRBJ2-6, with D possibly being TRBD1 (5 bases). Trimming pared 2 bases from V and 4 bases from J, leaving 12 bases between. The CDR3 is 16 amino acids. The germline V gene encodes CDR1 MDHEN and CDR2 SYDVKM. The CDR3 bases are TGTGCCAGCAGTTTAGCAGGGTCGGTCGGGGCCAACGTCCTGACTTTC. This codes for CASSLAGSVGANVLTF.

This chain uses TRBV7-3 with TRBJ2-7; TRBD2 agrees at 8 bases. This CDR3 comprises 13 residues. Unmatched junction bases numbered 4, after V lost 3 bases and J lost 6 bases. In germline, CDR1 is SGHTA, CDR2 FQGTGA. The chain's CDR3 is CASSLGGGREQYF. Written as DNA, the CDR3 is TGTGCCAGCAGCTTGGGCGGGGGGCGCGAGCAGTACTTC.

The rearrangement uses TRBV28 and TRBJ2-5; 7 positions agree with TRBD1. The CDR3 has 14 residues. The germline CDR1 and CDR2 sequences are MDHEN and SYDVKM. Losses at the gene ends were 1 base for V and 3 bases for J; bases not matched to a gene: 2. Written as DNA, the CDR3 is TGTGCCAGCAGTTTATTAGGGGGCAAAGAGACCCAGTACTTC. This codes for CASSLLGGKETQYF.

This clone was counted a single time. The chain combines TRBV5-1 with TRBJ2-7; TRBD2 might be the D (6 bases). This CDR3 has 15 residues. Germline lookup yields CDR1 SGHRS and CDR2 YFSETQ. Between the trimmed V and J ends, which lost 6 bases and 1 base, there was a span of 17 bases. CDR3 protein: CASTPSPGGSYEQYF. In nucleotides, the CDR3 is TGCGCCAGCACCCCCTCGCCCGGGGGTTCCTACGAGCAGTACTTC. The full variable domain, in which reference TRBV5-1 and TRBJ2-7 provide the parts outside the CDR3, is KAGVTQTPRYLIKTRGQQVTLSCSPISGHRSVSWYQQTPGQGLQFLFEYFSETQRNKGNFPGRFSGRQFSNSRSEMNVSTLELGDSALYLCASTPSPGGSYEQYFGPGTRLTVT.

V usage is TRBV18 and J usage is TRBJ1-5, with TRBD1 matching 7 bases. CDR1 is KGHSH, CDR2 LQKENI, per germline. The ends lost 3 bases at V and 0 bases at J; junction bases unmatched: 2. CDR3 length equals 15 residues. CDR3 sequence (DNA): TGTGCCAGCTCACCGGGACAGAATAGCAATCAGCCCCAGCATTTT. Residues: CASSPGQNSNQPQHF.

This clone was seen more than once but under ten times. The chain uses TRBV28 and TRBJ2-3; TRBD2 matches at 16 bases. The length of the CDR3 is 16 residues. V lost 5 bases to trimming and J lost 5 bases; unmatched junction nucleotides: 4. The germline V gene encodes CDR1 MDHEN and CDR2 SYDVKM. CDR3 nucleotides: TGTGCCAGCAGTCCCGGGACTAGCGGGAGGGGAGATACGCAGTATTTT. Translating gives CASSPGTSGRGDTQYF. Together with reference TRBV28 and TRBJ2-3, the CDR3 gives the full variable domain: DVKVTQSSRYLVKRTGEKVFLECVQDMDHENMFWYRQDPGLGLRLIYFSYDVKMKEKGDIPEGYSVSREKKERFSLILESASTNQTSMYLCASSPGTSGRGDTQYFGPGTRLTVL.

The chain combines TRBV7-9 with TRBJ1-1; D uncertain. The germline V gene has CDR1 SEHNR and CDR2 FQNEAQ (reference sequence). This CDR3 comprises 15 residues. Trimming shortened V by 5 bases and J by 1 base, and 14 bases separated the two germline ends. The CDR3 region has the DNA TGTGCCAGCAGCCCGCAAATTTCCAGGAACACTGAAGCTTTCTTT. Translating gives CASSPQISRNTEAFF.

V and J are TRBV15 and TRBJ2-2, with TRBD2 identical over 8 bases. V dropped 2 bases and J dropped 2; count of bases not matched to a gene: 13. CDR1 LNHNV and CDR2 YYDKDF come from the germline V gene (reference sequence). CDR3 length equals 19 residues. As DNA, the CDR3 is TGTGCCACCAGCAGAACAACCTTGCGGGGGGTTGGAAACACCGGGGAGCTGTTTTTT. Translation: CATSRTTLRGVGNTGELFF.

The CDR3 reads CASSLPVAGIEETQYF. The CDR3 DNA follows: TGTGCCAGCAGTTTGCCCGTAGCGGGAATAGAGGAGACCCAGTACTTC. The chain has TRBV28 and TRBJ2-5, with TRBD2 matching over 8 bases. J gave up 5 bases and V 3 bases, and 11 bases lay outside the gene matches. The CDR3 is made up of 16 amino acids. CDR1 is MDHEN, CDR2 SYDVKM, per germline.

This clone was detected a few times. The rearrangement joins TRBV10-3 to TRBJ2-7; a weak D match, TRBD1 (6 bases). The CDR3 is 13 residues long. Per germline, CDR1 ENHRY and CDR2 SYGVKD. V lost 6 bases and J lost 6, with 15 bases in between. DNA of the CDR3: TGTGCCATCAGCGTACAGGGAAATCCCGAGCAGTACTTC. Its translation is CAISVQGNPEQYF.

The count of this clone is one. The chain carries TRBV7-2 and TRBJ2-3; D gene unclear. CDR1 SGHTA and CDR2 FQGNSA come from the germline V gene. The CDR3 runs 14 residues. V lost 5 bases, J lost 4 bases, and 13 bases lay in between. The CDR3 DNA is TGTGCCAGCAGCCCTGACTGGATGGCAGATACGCAGTATTTT. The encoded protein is CASSPDWMADTQYF. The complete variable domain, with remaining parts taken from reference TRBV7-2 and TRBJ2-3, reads GAGVSQSPSNKVTEKGKDVELRCDPISGHTALYWYRQSLGQGLEFLIYFQGNSAPDKSGLPSDRFSAERTGGSVSTLTIQRTQQEDSAVYLCASSPDWMADTQYFGPGTRLTVL.

This CDR3 reads CASSSGRRAHNEQFF. CDR3 DNA: TGTGCCAGCAGCTCCGGCCGGAGGGCCCACAATGAGCAGTTCTTC. This chain joins TRBV11-3 and TRBJ2-1; a possible D gene is TRBD2 (6 bases). Germline CDR1 reads SGHNT; CDR2 reads YENEEA. Trimming stripped 4 bases from V and 5 bases from J, with 15 bases between. The CDR3 length is 15 residues.

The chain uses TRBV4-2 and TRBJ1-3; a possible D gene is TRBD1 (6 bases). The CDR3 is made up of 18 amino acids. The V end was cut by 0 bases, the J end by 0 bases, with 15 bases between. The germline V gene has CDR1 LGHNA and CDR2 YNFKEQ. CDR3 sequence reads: CASSQEVLQGISGNTIYF. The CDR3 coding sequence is TGTGCCAGCAGCCAAGAAGTCCTGCAGGGGATCTCTGGAAACACCATATATTTT.